Below, 8 T cell receptor beta chains from the same sample are listed, as sequenced in a study of beta chain features in type 1 diabetes. Study results and limitations: Moderate yet significant TCRB CDR3 shortening was seen in Type 1 diabetes patients in all four CD4+ subsets.

Their antigen targets remain unknown. As every portion of the isolated RNA was reverse transcribed, the sequencing read expressed TCRB transcripts. Method: immunoSEQ multiplex PCR; TCRdb's copy keeps in-frame clones and lacks some. This sample carries 300,000 to 350,000 clones, 13% of them seen once, and the ten largest clones take about 0.016%. Sequencing used naive CD4+ T cells from blood. These TCRs come from a woman in her late teens or twenties with type 1 diabetes.

This clone turned up a few times. The J gene is TRBJ1-5, the V gene TRBV27; 10 bases line up with TRBD1. The CDR3 is 15 amino acids. CDR1 is MNHEY, CDR2 SMNVEV, per germline (reference sequence). Trimming took 2 bases from V and 4 from J; bases not matched to a gene: 2. The CDR3 DNA reads as TGTGCCAGCAGTTTAGACAGGGGGCTAAATCAGCCCCAGCATTTT. This encodes CASSLDRGLNQPQHF.

This chain connects TRBV6-6 to TRBJ2-7, with a possible D match to TRBD2 (6 bases). Trimming shortened V by 6 bases and J by 7 bases, and 16 bases separated the two germline ends. In germline, CDR1 is MNHNY, CDR2 SVGAGI (reference sequence). This CDR3 spans 13 amino acids. The CDR3: CASSHGRAAEQYV. The CDR3 DNA follows: TGTGCCAGCAGCCACGGGAGAGCCGCAGAGCAGTACGTC.

J is TRBJ2-7 and V is TRBV5-4; 10 bases align to TRBD2. V dropped 1 base and J dropped 0; count of bases not matched to a gene: 10. The V gene's germline CDR1 is SGHNT and CDR2 YYREEE (reference sequence). The CDR3 consists of 18 residues. The CDR3 coding sequence is TGTGCCAGCAGCTTGTTGTCTAGCGGGAGTCCCCTCTCCTACGAGCAGTACGTC. Its protein is CASSLLSSGSPLSYEQYV.

In its sample, this clone was seen a few times. The rearrangement links TRBV5-4 to TRBJ2-7, with D perhaps TRBD2 (6 bases). The CDR3 is 12 residues long. Germline V CDR1 and CDR2: SGHNT, YYREEE (reference sequence). Trimming stripped 3 bases from V and 4 bases from J, with 8 bases between. CDR3 coding DNA: TGTGCCAGCAGCTCTGGGACTTACGAGCAGTACGTC. This gives the protein CASSSGTYEQYV.

The V and J genes are TRBV19 and TRBJ2-3; 14 positions match TRBD2. The CDR3 runs 15 residues. Per germline, CDR1 LNHDA and CDR2 SQIVND (reference sequence). V was pared by 5 bases and J by 10 bases, with 8 bases of the junction left unmatched. DNA of the CDR3: TGTGCCAGTAGTCCAGCGGGACTAGCGGGAGCTGCGCAGTATTTT. It encodes CASSPAGLAGAAQYF.

The chain links TRBV30 to TRBJ1-4; D possibly corresponds to TRBD1 (5 bases). This CDR3 region has 13 residues. The ends were cut back, 1 base at V and 8 bases at J, with 11 bases in the middle. Germline V gene sequence: CDR1 GTSNPN, CDR2 SVGIG (reference sequence). The CDR3 protein is CAWSGQGKEKLFF. The CDR3 coding sequence is TGTGCCTGGAGTGGGCAGGGAAAGGAAAAACTGTTTTTT.

The J gene is TRBJ2-5, the V gene TRBV28, with 7 bases matching TRBD2. From germline, CDR1 is MDHEN and CDR2 SYDVKM. J was trimmed by 1 base and V by 5 bases; bases with no gene match: 10. This CDR3 is 16 amino acids long. The CDR3 nucleotides are TGTGCCAGCAGTCCCCGCGGGGGAGGGTTCCAAGAGACCCAGTACTTC. This gives the protein CASSPRGGGFQETQYF. The whole variable domain, filled in from reference TRBV28 and TRBJ2-5, reads DVKVTQSSRYLVKRTGEKVFLECVQDMDHENMFWYRQDPGLGLRLIYFSYDVKMKEKGDIPEGYSVSREKKERFSLILESASTNQTSMYLCASSPRGGGFQETQYFGPGTRLLVL.

This clone was counted a few times. The rearrangement uses TRBV14 and TRBJ2-6, with D maybe TRBD1 (5 bases). CDR1 SGHDN and CDR2 FVKESK come from the germline V gene. Trimming shortened V by 0 bases and J by 4 bases, and 13 bases separated the two germline ends. The CDR3 is 17 residues long. The CDR3 region is CASSQETRASGANVLTF. The CDR3 DNA follows: TGTGCCAGCAGCCAAGAAACCAGGGCGTCCGGGGCCAACGTCCTGACTTTC.